This TCR beta chain was found in a study of CD8+ T cells in alopecia areata. This CDR3 spans 15 amino acids. Germline V gene sequence: CDR1 SGHRS, CDR2 YFSETQ. The ends were cut back, 6 bases at V and 2 bases at J, with 18 bases in the middle. Following RNA extraction, reverse transcription yielded cDNA that acted as the sequencing template. The assay was immunoSEQ multiplex PCR, and TCRdb's table has in-frame clones only and misses some. Of over 150,000 clones in the sample, over 55% are singletons; the top ten hold more than 1.5%. The specimen was CD4+ T cells sorted from blood, collected at week 0. This chain links TRBV5-1 with TRBJ2-7, with TRBD1 as a possible D gene (5 bases). This TCR derives from a human donor with alopecia areata. The CDR3 sequence is CASKLNAGPTYEQYF. CDR3 bases: TGCGCCAGCAAGCTCAATGCAGGGCCTACCTACGAGCAGTACTTC. Filled out from reference TRBV5-1 and TRBJ2-7, the complete variable domain reads KAGVTQTPRYLIKTRGQQVTLSCSPISGHRSVSWYQQTPGQGLQFLFEYFSETQRNKGNFPGRFSGRQFSNSRSEMNVSTLELGDSALYLCASKLNAGPTYEQYFGPGTRLTVT.